Presented here are 25 T cell receptor beta chains from one specimen sequenced in a study of blood T cell repertoires in COVID-19. Produced via immunoSEQ multiplex PCR; TCRdb's table is partial and in-frame only. Among about 400,000 clones listed, approximately 88% were seen once. The material sequenced was peripheral blood. These receptor sequences come from a man aged 40-55 years with acute or convalescent COVID-19.

The rearrangement links TRBV10-3 to TRBJ1-5; unclear D gene. This CDR3 is built from 15 residues. The V and J ends lost 0 bases and 9 bases respectively, with 15 bases between them. Per the germline V gene, CDR1 is ENHRY and CDR2 is SYGVKD. CDR3 sequence: CAISESVPGTWPQHF. CDR3 DNA: TGTGCCATCAGTGAGTCCGTACCAGGTACGTGGCCCCAGCATTTT.

The J gene is TRBJ1-2, the V gene TRBV11-3; D is perhaps TRBD1 (5 bases). There are 13 residues in the CDR3. CDR1 is SGHNT and CDR2 is YENEEA in the germline V gene. V lost 6 bases to trimming and J lost 1 base, with 9 bases between them. The CDR3 nucleotides read TGTGCCAGCAGGGGAGGGGATAACTATGGCTACACCTTC. It specifies CASRGGDNYGYTF.

The chain combines TRBV24-1 with TRBJ2-1; TRBD2 agrees at 8 bases. V trimming: 2 bases; J trimming: 3 bases; junction bases outside the gene matches: 8. CDR1 and CDR2 from the germline V gene are KGHDR and SFDVKD. There are 17 residues in the CDR3. The DNA for the CDR3 is TGTGCCACCAGTGATTCTCATGGAAGCGGGGGCTACAATGAGCAGTTCTTC. Translated: CATSDSHGSGGYNEQFF.

This chain connects TRBV10-1 to TRBJ1-5; a weak D match, TRBD1 (6 bases). Trimming removed 2 bases at V and 7 bases at J, with 12 bases between. The CDR3 extends over 14 amino acids. The germline V gene has CDR1 WNHNN and CDR2 SYGVQD (reference sequence). CDR3 residues: CASSEARGGQPQHF. CDR3 coding DNA: TGCGCCAGCAGTGAGGCCAGGGGTGGACAGCCCCAGCATTTT.

A word on this clone: Its ends do not fully match the called genes, so a read error is possible. The chain uses TRBV3-1 (or the pseudogene TRBV3-2) and TRBJ2-7; a weak D match, TRBD2 (5 bases). Germline V CDR1 and CDR2: LGHDT, YNNKEL (reference sequence). CDR3 length equals 15 residues. The CDR3: CVSSRGNLRSYEQYF. The CDR3 DNA reads TGTGTCAGCAGCCGAGGGAACCTTAGGTCCTACGAGCAGTACTTC.

V is TRBV5-5 and J is TRBJ1-1, with a possible D match to TRBD1 (6 bases). The germline gives CDR1 SGHKS, CDR2 YYEKEE (reference sequence). The CDR3 totals 12 residues. V lost 1 base and J lost 9, with 10 bases in between. CDR3 loop: CASSLSGTQAFF. The CDR3 DNA is TGTGCCAGCAGCTTGTCCGGGACACAAGCTTTCTTT. The variable domain in full, completed from reference TRBV5-5 and TRBJ1-1, reads DAGVTQSPTHLIKTRGQQVTLRCSPISGHKSVSWYQQVLGQGPQFIFQYYEKEERGRGNFPDRFSARQFPNYSSELNVNALLLGDSALYLCASSLSGTQAFFGQGTRLTVV.

For the CDR3, the DNA is TGTGCCAGCACTTCTGAAAAAGGGGACTACAATGAGCAGTTCTTC. It encodes CASTSEKGDYNEQFF. The genes are TRBV28 and TRBJ2-1, with D tentatively TRBD1 (5 bases). Germline V gene sequence: CDR1 MDHEN, CDR2 SYDVKM. Trimming took off 7 bases at V and 3 bases at J, with 16 bases between the two ends. The CDR3 loop spans 15 amino acids.

There are a few counts of this clone. The rearrangement joins TRBV28 to TRBJ2-7; a weak D match, TRBD1 (6 bases). V lost 6 bases to trimming and J lost 0 bases, with 24 bases between them. Germline-derived CDR1 and CDR2 are MDHEN and SYDVKM. The CDR3 contains 18 residues. CDR3 loop: CASSFPLHRDTASYEQYF. DNA of the CDR3: TGTGCCAGCAGCTTCCCCCTACACCGGGACACGGCCTCCTACGAGCAGTACTTC.

As regards this clone: A read error may produce the germline difference seen at one junction end. This chain uses TRBV2 with TRBJ2-7; TRBD2 agrees at 14 bases. CDR1 and CDR2 (germline): SNHLY, FYNNEI. CDR3 length equals 15 residues. Here the CDR3 reads CASSNPGTSGRASWF. DNA for the CDR3: TGTGCCAGCAGTAACCCCGGGACTAGCGGGAGAGCCAGCTGGTTC.

The rearrangement joins TRBV14 to TRBJ1-4; the D is unclear. CDR1 and CDR2 (germline): SGHDN, FVKESK. With 2 bases removed from V and 8 bases from J, the gap between germline ends came to 12 bases. The CDR3 is 14 residues long. As DNA, the CDR3 is TGTGCCAGCAGCCAACTACAGACACACGAAAAACTGTTTTTT. This translates into CASSQLQTHEKLFF.

The V and J genes are TRBV5-5 and TRBJ2-7; tentative D call: TRBD1 (6 bases). The V end was cut by 5 bases, the J end by 2 bases, with 20 bases between. The CDR3 loop spans 16 amino acids. Germline V gene data show CDR1 as SGHKS and CDR2 as YYEKEE (reference sequence). DNA for the CDR3: TGTGCCAGCAGTATATCTACCGGGACACTGACCTACGAGCAGTACTTC. This sequence encodes CASSISTGTLTYEQYF.

The chain employs TRBV27 and TRBJ2-5; D is ambiguous. With 3 bases removed from V and 4 bases from J, the gap between germline ends came to 9 bases. CDR1 MNHEY and CDR2 SMNVEV come from the germline V gene (reference sequence). The CDR3 runs to 13 residues. The CDR3 nucleotides are TGTGCCAGCAGTTTCCAACTCGGAGAGACCCAGTACTTC. This translates into CASSFQLGETQYF.

The V call is TRBV27, the J call TRBJ1-5, with D uncertain. V dropped 3 bases and J dropped 1 base, with 7 bases sitting between them. The CDR3 has 14 residues. The V gene's germline CDR1 is MNHEY and CDR2 SMNVEV (reference sequence). DNA for the CDR3: TGTGCCAGCAGTTTTGCGGGGAGCAATCAGCCCCAGCATTTT. It is translated as CASSFAGSNQPQHF.

V usage is TRBV7-9 and J usage is TRBJ1-5, with D uncertain. The CDR3 sequence is 13 residues long. V was trimmed by 5 bases and J by 6 bases, leaving 11 bases between them. Germline V gene data show CDR1 as SEHNR and CDR2 as FQNEAQ (reference sequence). Here the CDR3 DNA reads TGTGCCAGCAGCCTTTACAGCGGTCAGCCCCAGCATTTT. Protein: CASSLYSGQPQHF.

The chain links TRBV19 to TRBJ2-2, with 11 bases fitting TRBD1. The CDR3 consists of 20 residues. The V gene's germline CDR1 is LNHDA and CDR2 SQIVND (reference sequence). With V trimmed by 4 bases and J by 3 bases, 16 bases remained unmatched. The CDR3 protein is CASSTLTGTGGSGYTGELFF. DNA of the CDR3: TGTGCCAGTAGTACCTTGACCGGGACAGGGGGTTCTGGATACACCGGGGAGCTGTTTTTT.

The chain links TRBV5-1 to TRBJ2-3, with a weak D call TRBD2 (7 bases). In germline, CDR1 is SGHRS, CDR2 YFSETQ. The V end was cut by 1 base, the J end by 2 bases, with 14 bases between. This CDR3 is built from 16 residues. CDR3 sequence: CASSLQRGGNTDTQYF. CDR3 coding DNA: TGCGCCAGCAGCTTGCAAAGGGGGGGCAACACAGATACGCAGTATTTT.

This clone was seen only a few times. The chain couples TRBV11-2 to TRBJ1-2; D not resolved. Germline-derived CDR1 and CDR2 are SGHAT and FQNNGV. V lost 2 bases to trimming and J lost 4 bases, with 8 bases between them. CDR3 size: 13 residues. The CDR3 loop reads CASSLRGVYGYTF. As DNA, the CDR3 is TGTGCCAGCAGCTTACGTGGAGTCTATGGCTACACCTTC.

This chain joins TRBV15 and TRBJ1-5, with TRBD1 matching 9 bases. The CDR3 consists of 15 residues. Germline V gene lookup returns CDR1 LNHNV and CDR2 YYDKDF (reference sequence). V dropped 8 bases and J dropped 2; count of bases not matched to a gene: 7. CDR3 sequence reads: CATGNRGRGNQPQHF. The CDR3 DNA follows: TGTGCCACCGGGAACAGGGGGCGAGGCAATCAGCCCCAGCATTTT.

This sequence joins TRBV6-5 and TRBJ1-3; D ambiguous. This CDR3 is 11 amino acids long. Germline V lookup: CDR1 MNHEY, CDR2 SVGAGI. CDR3 protein: CGVGSGNTIYF. CDR3 bases: TGTGGGGTGGGGAGTGGAAACACCATATATTTT.

The V call is TRBV5-8, the J call TRBJ2-7, with TRBD1 identical over 11 bases. The CDR3 runs 15 residues. CDR1 and CDR2 (germline): SGHTS, YDEGEE. The V segment lost 3 bases and the J segment 4 bases; nucleotides outside the gene matches: 6. In DNA form, the CDR3 reads TGTGCCAGCAGCTCAGGACAGGGGGCGCTTTACGAGCAGTACTTC. It specifies CASSSGQGALYEQYF.

The gene calls are TRBV5-4 and TRBJ1-6, with a possible D match to TRBD1 (5 bases). V was cut by 2 bases and J by 7 bases, with 13 bases left in between. Germline CDR1 and CDR2: SGHNT and YYREEE (reference sequence). The CDR3 totals 15 residues. The CDR3 spells CASSLGGVVNSPLHF. The CDR3 nucleotides are TGTGCCAGCAGCTTAGGAGGGGTGGTAAATTCACCCCTCCACTTT.

This chain connects TRBV6-1 to TRBJ2-7, with 7 bases identical to TRBD1. The CDR3 consists of 15 residues. V gave up 3 bases and J gave up 6 bases; unmatched junction bases: 11. The germline V gene encodes CDR1 MNHNS and CDR2 SASEGT. This CDR3 is CASSDEGDSLTEQYF. In nucleotides, the CDR3 is TGTGCCAGCAGTGATGAGGGGGACAGCCTAACCGAGCAGTACTTC.

This chain joins TRBV5-1 and TRBJ2-7; TRBD2 is a possible D gene (5 bases). This CDR3 region has 14 residues. Germline V gene lookup returns CDR1 SGHRS and CDR2 YFSETQ. V was cut by 0 bases and J by 3 bases, with 10 bases left in between. The chain's CDR3 is CASSLEAGLYEQYF. The CDR3, as DNA: TGCGCCAGCAGCTTGGAGGCAGGACTCTACGAGCAGTACTTC.

This clone was detected only once. The genes are TRBV10-3 and TRBJ2-5, with a tentative D call TRBD1 (5 bases). The CDR3 has 15 residues. Germline assignment: CDR1 ENHRY and CDR2 SYGVKD. Trimming took off 6 bases at V and 2 bases at J, with 16 bases between the two ends. The CDR3 is CAIRRTQGGQETQYF. In DNA, the CDR3 is TGTGCCATCAGGAGGACCCAGGGTGGACAAGAGACCCAGTACTTC.

This clone showed up just once. The chain combines TRBV2 with TRBJ1-4, with TRBD1 matching over 7 bases. CDR1 and CDR2 (germline): SNHLY, FYNNEI. This CDR3 has 16 amino acids. Unmatched junction bases numbered 12, after V lost 5 bases and J lost 6 bases. CDR3 coding DNA: TGTGCCAGCAGTTTACGTCGACAGGGCGGCTATGAAAAACTGTTTTTT. Protein product: CASSLRRQGGYEKLFF. Variable domain in full (rest from reference TRBV2 and TRBJ1-4): EPEVTQTPSHQVTQMGQEVILRCVPISNHLYFYWYRQILGQKVEFLVSFYNNEISEKSEIFDDQFSVERPDGSNFTLKIRSTKLEDSAMYFCASSLRRQGGYEKLFFGSGTQLSVL.